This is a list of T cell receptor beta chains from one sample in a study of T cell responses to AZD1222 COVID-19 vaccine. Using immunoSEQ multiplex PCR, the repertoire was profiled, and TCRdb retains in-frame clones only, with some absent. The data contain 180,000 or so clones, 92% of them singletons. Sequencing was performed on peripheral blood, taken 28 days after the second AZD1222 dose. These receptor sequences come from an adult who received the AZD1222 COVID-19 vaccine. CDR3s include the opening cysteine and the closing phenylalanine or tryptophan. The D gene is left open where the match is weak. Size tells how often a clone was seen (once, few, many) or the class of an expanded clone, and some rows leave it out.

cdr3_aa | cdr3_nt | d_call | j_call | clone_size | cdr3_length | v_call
CASSSVLGDTQYF | TGTGCCAGCAGCTCCGTGTTAGGAGATACGCAGTATTTT | - | TRBJ2-3 | - | 13 | TRBV11-3
CSFTGGSSEKLFF | TGCAGCTTCACCGGGGGCTCGTCTGAAAAACTGTTTTTT | - | TRBJ1-4 | - | 13 | TRBV29-1
CATAKGDSGAGNTEAFF | TGCGCCACCGCGAAGGGGGACTCAGGGGCAGGGAACACTGAAGCTTTCTTT | - | TRBJ1-1 | - | 17 | TRBV23-1
CAWVGFGNTIYF | TGTGCCTGGGTGGGGTTCGGAAACACCATATATTTT | - | TRBJ1-3 | - | 12 | TRBV30
CASTGTGELFF | TGTGCCAGCACCGGCACCGGGGAGCTGTTTTTT | - | TRBJ2-2 | - | 11 | TRBV7-6
CASSIAGPEETQYF | TGTGCCAGTAGTATCGCCGGGCCTGAAGAGACCCAGTACTTC | - | TRBJ2-5 | few | 14 | TRBV19
CASTGSPLAEQFF | TGTGCCAGCACGGGTTCCCCCCTTGCCGAGCAGTTCTTC | - | TRBJ2-1 | - | 13 | TRBV6-5
CASSSGTGGYEQYF | TGTGCCAGCAGCTCCGGGACAGGGGGGTACGAGCAGTACTTC | TRBD1 | TRBJ2-7 | - | 14 | TRBV5-6
CAWAGRSNQPQHF | TGTGCCTGGGCCGGACGGAGCAATCAGCCCCAGCATTTT | - | TRBJ1-5 | - | 13 | TRBV30
CASKLAGSGELFF | TGTGCCAGCAAATTAGCGGGGTCCGGGGAGCTGTTTTTT | TRBD2 | TRBJ2-2 | - | 13 | TRBV3-1/TRBV3-2
CASSMQWETQYF | TGTGCCAGTAGTATGCAGTGGGAGACCCAGTACTTC | - | TRBJ2-5 | - | 12 | TRBV19
CATSRDSPEWTEAFF | TGTGCCACCAGCAGAGATAGCCCGGAGTGGACTGAAGCTTTCTTT | - | TRBJ1-1 | once | 15 | TRBV15
CASSVGGTGGGGYTF | TGTGCCAGCAGCGTGGGAGGGACAGGGGGCGGAGGCTACACCTTC | TRBD1 | TRBJ1-2 | - | 15 | TRBV9